The next 5 T cell receptor beta chains were all read from a single sample in a study of shared clonotypes between healthy human individuals. Generated by immunoSEQ multiplex PCR, the TCRdb table keeps only in-frame clones and is missing some. Seen here are 850,000 to 1,200,000 clones, about 74% observed once, and the top ten hold over 1.3%. The sequencing sample was made of memory CD4+ T cells sorted from blood. The subset here: CD45RA-negative fraction. The receptors stem from a man younger than 35 in good health.

V and J are TRBV6-5 and TRBJ2-7; the match to TRBD1 covers 9 bases. The CDR3 runs 14 residues. With 6 bases clipped from V and 3 bases from J, the junction kept 6 bases outside the gene matches. Germline-derived CDR1 and CDR2 are MNHEY and SVGAGI. The CDR3 nucleotides are TGTGCCAGCAGAAGCGGGACAGGGAACTACGAGCAGTACTTC. It translates to CASRSGTGNYEQYF.

This clone was detected a few times. The chain employs TRBV29-1 and TRBJ1-2; D uncertain. Trimming removed 5 bases from V and 6 bases from J, with 10 bases in between. This CDR3 region has 11 residues. Per the germline V gene, CDR1 is SQVTM and CDR2 is ANQGSEA. CDR3 residues: CSVWVGNGYTF. The CDR3 DNA reads as TGCAGCGTTTGGGTCGGAAATGGCTACACCTTC.

This sequence joins TRBV7-2 and TRBJ2-1; 8 positions match TRBD1. V dropped 1 base and J dropped 6; count of bases not matched to a gene: 8. The germline gives CDR1 SGHTA, CDR2 FQGNSA. The CDR3 sequence is 16 residues long. CDR3 residues: CASSLGQGARGNEQFF. Written as DNA, the CDR3 is TGTGCCAGCAGCTTAGGTCAGGGGGCGAGGGGCAATGAGCAGTTCTTC.

This clone has only one observation. The rearrangement joins TRBV10-3 to TRBJ2-5, with 8 bases matching TRBD2. CDR1 is ENHRY, CDR2 SYGVKD, per germline. This CDR3 comprises 13 residues. V dropped 8 bases and J dropped 5; count of bases not matched to a gene: 7. CDR3: CAIRAGVGETQYF. CDR3 DNA: TGTGCCATCCGAGCGGGAGTAGGGGAGACCCAGTACTTC.

The CDR3 spells CASNRGQTSSGNTIYF. CDR3 bases: TGTGCCAGCAACAGGGGACAGACCTCCTCTGGAAACACCATATATTTT. The rearrangement joins TRBV6-6 to TRBJ1-3, with TRBD1 matching over 7 bases. Looked up from germline, CDR1 is MNHNY and CDR2 is SVGAGI (reference sequence). The junction had 9 bases not matched to a gene; V was cut back by 7 bases and J by 0 bases. There are 16 residues in the CDR3.